Below are 28 T cell receptor beta chains sequenced from a single sample in a study of blood T cell repertoires in COVID-19. Data came from immunoSEQ multiplex PCR; TCRdb stores just in-frame clones and leaves some out. Seen here are about 260,000 clones, roughly 86% observed once, and the top ten hold less than 4%. The sample comprised peripheral blood. These receptors were collected from a man in his late teens or twenties with active or convalescent COVID-19.

This chain uses TRBV15 with TRBJ2-3; 9 bases fit TRBD2. Germline trimming cut 3 bases from V and 6 bases from J; bases unmatched to any gene: 13. This CDR3 region has 17 residues. CDR1 is LNHNV and CDR2 is YYDKDF in the germline V gene (reference sequence). CDR3 region: CATSRGISGGLSDTQYF. The DNA of the CDR3 is TGTGCCACCAGCAGGGGGATCAGCGGGGGGCTGTCCGATACGCAGTATTTT. Full variable domain (outside the CDR3, taken from reference TRBV15 and TRBJ2-3): DAMVIQNPRYQVTQFGKPVTLSCSQTLNHNVMYWYQQKSSQAPKLLFHYYDKDFNNEADTPDNFQSRRPNTSFCFLDIRSPGLGDTAMYLCATSRGISGGLSDTQYFGPGTRLTVL.

Note on this clone: The same CDR3 also results from other DNA sequences found in this sample. This rearrangement joins TRBV20-1 to TRBJ2-1; D call uncertain. This CDR3 is built from 10 residues. The V and J ends lost 5 bases and 5 bases respectively, with 4 bases between them. Looked up from germline, CDR1 is DFQATT and CDR2 is SNEGSKA (reference sequence). The DNA for the CDR3 is TGCAGTGCTTCTGACAATGAGCAGTTCTTC. This sequence encodes CSASDNEQFF.

J is TRBJ1-1 and V is TRBV30; a weak D match, TRBD1 (5 bases). Trimming stripped 2 bases from V and 1 base from J, with 11 bases between. This CDR3 comprises 14 residues. Germline CDR1 GTSNPN, CDR2 SVGIG (reference sequence). DNA for the CDR3: TGTGCCTGGAGTCTGGGGCTGAAGAACACTGAAGCTTTCTTT. Its translation: CAWSLGLKNTEAFF.

The chain is built from TRBV18 and TRBJ2-7, with 8 bases that match TRBD2. The junction had 7 bases not matched to a gene; V was cut back by 2 bases and J by 4 bases. The germline CDR1 and CDR2 sequences are KGHSH and LQKENI. The CDR3 length is 15 residues. The CDR3 region has the DNA TGTGCCAGCTCACCAAAAGCGGGGGAATCGTACGAGCAGTACTTC. It codes for CASSPKAGESYEQYF.

The CDR3 bases are TGTGCCAGCAGCGTAGGTCGGGCGGGCCCAGATACGCAGTATTTT. Amino acids: CASSVGRAGPDTQYF. V and J are TRBV9 and TRBJ2-3; weak D call: TRBD2 (5 bases). Trimming left V 0 bases short and J 4 bases short, with 12 bases between. Germline CDR1 is SGDLS and CDR2 is YYNGEE. This CDR3 spans 15 amino acids.

This chain links TRBV28 with TRBJ1-5, with 8 bases identical to TRBD1. After removal of 3 bases from V and 6 bases from J, the junction contained 4 bases not matched to a gene. This CDR3 region has 14 residues. Germline V gene lookup returns CDR1 MDHEN and CDR2 SYDVKM. In nucleotides, the CDR3 is TGTGCCAGCAGTTTCACAGGGGGAGGTCAGCCCCAGCATTTT. Amino acid sequence: CASSFTGGGQPQHF.

The CDR3 DNA sequence: TGTGCCAGCAGTGAACTACGGGGAAACTATGGCTACACCTTC. Amino acids: CASSELRGNYGYTF. The chain recombines TRBV6-1 with TRBJ1-2; D unclear. CDR3 length equals 14 residues. V was trimmed by 2 bases and J by 2 bases, leaving 9 bases between them. Germline values: CDR1 MNHNS, CDR2 SASEGT.

The rearrangement uses TRBV2 and TRBJ1-3; TRBD1 matches at 9 bases. Trimming removed 11 bases from V and 4 bases from J; junction bases left unmatched: 6. This CDR3 is built from 13 residues. Germline CDR1 is SNHLY and CDR2 is FYNNEI. The CDR3: CAGGQGLGNTIYF. CDR3 in DNA: TGTGCCGGGGGACAGGGTCTAGGAAACACCATATATTTT.

The CDR3: CASSEPGGQETQYF. The CDR3 region has the DNA TGTGCCAGCAGTGAGCCGGGAGGACAAGAGACCCAGTACTTC. The genes are TRBV28 and TRBJ2-5; 7 positions agree with TRBD2. The CDR3 sequence is 14 residues long. Germline trimming cut 5 bases from V and 2 bases from J; bases unmatched to any gene: 5. The V gene's germline CDR1 is MDHEN and CDR2 SYDVKM.

The gene calls are TRBV28 and TRBJ1-1; no clear D gene. This CDR3 is built from 16 residues. Germline V gene data show CDR1 as MDHEN and CDR2 as SYDVKM. V lost 4 bases to trimming and J lost 4 bases, with 19 bases between them. CDR3 sequence: CASSSGLKGPGTEAFF. The CDR3 DNA reads TGTGCCAGCAGTTCCGGACTTAAGGGTCCGGGCACTGAAGCTTTCTTT.

CDR3 DNA: TGTGCCAGCAGTGAATATTTTGGGGGACACGAAAGTAATGAAGCTTTCTTT. It codes for CASSEYFGGHESNEAFF. The gene calls are TRBV25-1 and TRBJ1-1; tentatively, D is TRBD1 (6 bases). Germline V gives CDR1 MGHDK, CDR2 SYGVNS. The ends were cut back, 0 bases at V and 7 bases at J, with 21 bases in the middle. This CDR3 spans 17 amino acids.

The rearrangement joins TRBV6-6 to TRBJ2-4; D might be TRBD2 (6 bases). The V gene lost 2 bases and the J gene lost 8 bases, with 19 bases spanning the gap. Germline V gene sequence: CDR1 MNHNY, CDR2 SVGAGI (reference sequence). The CDR3 length is 16 residues. The CDR3 DNA reads as TGTGCCAGCAGTTACACTAGCCCAGGGCCGGGAGACATTCAGTACTTC. This codes for CASSYTSPGPGDIQYF.

The chain employs TRBV7-6 and TRBJ2-3; TRBD2 is a possible D gene (5 bases). The CDR3 spans 14 residues. The germline V gene has CDR1 SGHVS and CDR2 FNYEAQ. V was shortened by 4 bases and J by 2 bases, with 10 bases between the two germline ends. The CDR3 nucleotides are TGTGCCAGCAGCTCCCGGGGTTCCACAGATACGCAGTATTTT. Its protein is CASSSRGSTDTQYF.

This chain joins TRBV11-2 and TRBJ1-4; 8 nucleotides line up with TRBD1. There are 15 residues in the CDR3. The germline gives CDR1 SGHAT, CDR2 FQNNGV. V dropped 4 bases and J dropped 7; count of bases not matched to a gene: 8. CDR3 sequence: CASSSGQGKGEKLFF. The CDR3 nucleotides are TGTGCCAGCAGCTCCGGACAGGGAAAGGGTGAAAAACTGTTTTTT.

The count of this clone is one. The rearrangement uses TRBV27 and TRBJ1-6, with 9 nucleotides matching TRBD1. Trimming at V came to 6 bases and at J to 7 bases, leaving 4 bases not matched to a gene. Germline values: CDR1 MNHEY, CDR2 SMNVEV (reference sequence). The CDR3 is 14 residues long. DNA for the CDR3: TGTGCCAGCAGCAAAGACAGGGGGAATTCACCCCTCCACTTT. This translates into CASSKDRGNSPLHF.

The V call is TRBV5-1, the J call TRBJ2-5; a weak D match, TRBD1 (5 bases). Deletions cut 0 bases from V and 5 bases from J, with 11 bases between. The CDR3 is 14 amino acids. Germline CDR1 SGHRS, CDR2 YFSETQ. As DNA, the CDR3 is TGCGCCAGCAGCTTGGGGGGCAAGATTGAGACCCAGTACTTC. This gives the protein CASSLGGKIETQYF.

This rearrangement joins TRBV6-6 to TRBJ2-1; 9 bases fit TRBD1. The CDR3 length is 11 residues. With V trimmed by 10 bases and J by 8 bases, 3 bases remained unmatched. Germline lookup yields CDR1 MNHNY and CDR2 SVGAGI (reference sequence). The CDR3 nucleotides read TGTGCCAACGGACAGGGGTATGAGCAGTTCTTC. The encoded protein is CANGQGYEQFF.

This clone has more than one count but fewer than ten. The chain is built from TRBV4-1 and TRBJ2-7, with 7 bases fitting TRBD1. Germline CDR1 and CDR2: MGHRA and YSYEKL. The CDR3 has 16 amino acids. V lost 0 bases, J lost 0 bases, and 5 bases stayed unmatched. The CDR3 here is CASSQDGQVSSYEQYF. The CDR3 DNA reads as TGCGCCAGCAGCCAAGACGGACAGGTTAGCTCCTACGAGCAGTACTTC.

This clone came up once. V is TRBV7-9 and J is TRBJ2-1, with 7 bases aligning to TRBD1. The J segment lost 7 bases and the V segment lost 3 bases, leaving 9 bases of the junction unmatched. CDR3 length: 15 residues. Per germline, CDR1 SEHNR and CDR2 FQNEAQ (reference sequence). The CDR3 spells CASSFHDRVGNEQFF. CDR3 bases: TGTGCCAGCAGCTTTCATGACAGGGTTGGGAATGAGCAGTTCTTC. The full variable domain, with the rest looked up from reference TRBV7-9 and TRBJ2-1, is DTGVSQNPRHKITKRGQNVTFRCDPISEHNRLYWYRQTLGQGPEFLTYFQNEAQLEKSRLLSDRFSAERPKGSFSTLEIQRTEQGDSAMYLCASSFHDRVGNEQFFGPGTRLTVL.

The chain carries TRBV4-2 and TRBJ2-3; a weak D match, TRBD2 (5 bases). CDR3 length: 13 residues. CDR1 is LGHNA and CDR2 is YNFKEQ in the germline V gene. V lost 0 bases to trimming and J lost 7 bases, with 8 bases between them. CDR3 nucleotide sequence: TGTGCCAGCAGCCAAGAGAGGGCGAATACGCAGTATTTT. Its protein product is CASSQERANTQYF.

The chain couples TRBV7-6 to TRBJ2-7; perhaps TRBD2 as D (5 bases). The CDR3 is made up of 13 amino acids. Trimming took off 3 bases at V and 2 bases at J, with 8 bases between the two ends. Germline CDR1 reads SGHVS; CDR2 reads FNYEAQ. CDR3 loop: CASSFEGAYEQYF. The CDR3 DNA reads as TGTGCCAGCAGCTTTGAGGGAGCCTACGAGCAGTACTTC.

V and J are TRBV18 and TRBJ2-2, with a weak D call TRBD1 (5 bases). Between the trimmed V and J ends, which lost 3 bases and 2 bases, there was a span of 7 bases. Germline CDR1 reads KGHSH; CDR2 reads LQKENI. The length of the CDR3 is 14 residues. As DNA, the CDR3 is TGTGCCAGCTCACCGCAGGGTAACACCGGGGAGCTGTTTTTT. It translates to CASSPQGNTGELFF.

The chain carries TRBV28 and TRBJ1-3, with 7 bases identical to TRBD1. V gave up 7 bases and J gave up 7 bases; unmatched junction bases: 13. CDR1 MDHEN and CDR2 SYDVKM come from the germline V gene. The length of the CDR3 is 15 residues. CDR3 DNA sequence: TGTGCCAGCATCGAACGAGGGACAGCCCAGAACACCATATATTTT. Translation: CASIERGTAQNTIYF.

The chain uses TRBV2 and TRBJ2-5, with 13 nucleotides matching TRBD2. The V and J ends lost 4 bases and 4 bases, in that order; junction bases with no gene match: 3. The CDR3 is made up of 15 amino acids. The V gene's germline CDR1 is SNHLY and CDR2 FYNNEI. Here the CDR3 DNA reads TGTGCCAGCAGTGTAGGACTAGCGGGAGTAGAGACCCAGTACTTC. Protein product: CASSVGLAGVETQYF.

CDR3 coding DNA: TGTGCCAGCAGTGCAGCGGGGGGTTTAACCTACGAGCAGTACTTC. It yields the protein CASSAAGGLTYEQYF. The chain joins TRBV25-1 to TRBJ2-7; 9 nucleotides line up with TRBD2. CDR3 length: 15 amino acids. J lost 2 bases, V lost 4 bases, and 6 bases had no gene match. CDR1 is MGHDK and CDR2 is SYGVNS in the germline V gene.

The genes are TRBV6-6 and TRBJ2-2; possible D gene TRBD2, 6 bases. V was clipped by 3 bases and J by 1 base, with 6 bases between them. CDR3 size: 14 residues. Germline CDR1 reads MNHNY; CDR2 reads SVGAGI (reference sequence). The DNA of the CDR3 is TGTGCCAGCAGTTATAGCGGGAACACCGGGGAGCTGTTTTTT. Its protein product is CASSYSGNTGELFF.

The chain carries TRBV10-3 and TRBJ1-2, with D possibly TRBD1 on 6 matching bases. Germline V gene data show CDR1 as ENHRY and CDR2 as SYGVKD. V lost 4 bases to trimming and J lost 5 bases, with 11 bases between them. The CDR3 consists of 13 residues. Written as DNA, the CDR3 is TGTGCCATCAGTGGAGGGACACCGTATGGCTACACCTTC. This gives the protein CAISGGTPYGYTF.

The rearrangement links TRBV10-3 to TRBJ1-2, with D unresolved. Per the germline V gene, CDR1 is ENHRY and CDR2 is SYGVKD. CDR3 length: 16 residues. Between the trimmed V and J ends, which lost 0 bases and 8 bases, there was a span of 19 bases. The CDR3, as DNA: TGTGCCATCAGTGAGTCTGAGGCCGGACTTCCTCAGGGCTACACCTTC. It translates to CAISESEAGLPQGYTF.